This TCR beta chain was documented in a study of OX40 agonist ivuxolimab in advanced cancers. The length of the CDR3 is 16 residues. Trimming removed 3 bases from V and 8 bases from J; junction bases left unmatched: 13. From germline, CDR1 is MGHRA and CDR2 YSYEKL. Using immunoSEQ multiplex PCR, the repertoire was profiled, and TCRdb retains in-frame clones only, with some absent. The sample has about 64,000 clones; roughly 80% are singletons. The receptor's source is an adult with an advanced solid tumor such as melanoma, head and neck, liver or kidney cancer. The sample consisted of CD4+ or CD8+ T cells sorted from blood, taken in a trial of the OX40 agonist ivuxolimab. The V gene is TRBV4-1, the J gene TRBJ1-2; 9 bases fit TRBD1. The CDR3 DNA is TGCGCCAGCAGCCAGGGGATTGCTACAGGGGGCACGGGCTACACCTTC. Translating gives CASSQGIATGGTGYTF.